The T cell receptor beta chain under discussion was sequenced for a study of shared clonotypes between healthy human individuals. On sorted subsets, replicate PCRs used approximately 190 ng DNA, or around 30,000 T cell genomes. Assay used: immunoSEQ multiplex PCR; TCRdb lists only in-frame clones, some missing. Among millions of clones listed, over 85% were seen once. Splitting of CD4+ cells produced CD45RA+ naive and CD45RA-negative memory subsets. The V gene lost 6 bases and the J gene lost 2 bases, with 17 bases spanning the gap. The CDR3 sequence is 14 residues long. In germline, CDR1 is SQVTM, CDR2 ANQGSEA.

Sample: naive CD4+ T cells sorted from blood. The subset here: CD45RA+ positively selected. This sequence originates from a man between 18 and 29 years old in good health. This sequence joins TRBV29-1 and TRBJ2-7; D possibly matches TRBD1 or TRBD2 (6 bases each). The chain's CDR3 is CSVLPTGAPYEQYF. The CDR3 nucleotides read TGCAGCGTCCTACCTACGGGGGCTCCCTACGAGCAGTACTTC.